This T cell receptor beta chain originates from a study of regulatory T cells in long-lasting Graves disease. General study findings and limits: It was in persistent disease that TRBV28, TRBJ1-2 and TRBJ2-5 were favored.

The germline CDR1 and CDR2 sequences are MDHEN and SYDVKM. Trimming took 8 bases from V and 2 from J, leaving 14 bases between them. The CDR3 extends over 14 amino acids. A word on this clonotype: Its antigen is not known.

In building TCR beta libraries, iRepertoire HTBI primers were used together with Arm-PCR of CDR3 regions. A single record per CDR3 protein comes from TCRdb applying MiXCR to the multiplex PCR reads. This sample has some 450,000 distinct CDR3 sequences, with 20% to 30% found just once. Time point meaning: persistent/refractory GD, antithyroid drugs over 5 years with positive TRAb. RNA extracted from PBMCs served as the sequencing template. Material: peripheral blood mononuclear cells (PBMCs), obtained when the disease was refractory, from a patient treated with antithyroid drugs. V gene TRBV28 combines with J gene TRBJ2-3, with D maybe TRBD2 (5 bases). The receptor was derived from a female donor with Graves disease. This CDR3 is CASGLGLNTDTQYF. CDR3 bases: TGTGCCAGCGGGCTAGGACTCAACACAGATACGCAGTATTTT.